The 23 T cell receptor beta chains below come from one sample, sequenced in a study of CD8 T cell repertoires and HIV-1 epitope variants. Generated by immunoSEQ multiplex PCR, the TCRdb table keeps only in-frame clones and is missing some. The table includes 4,000 to 6,500 clones, 50% to 70% detected once. Antigens of these TCRs are unknown. What was sequenced was cultured CD8+ T cells derived from PBMCs. Receptor source: a male donor with HIV.

The gene calls are TRBV5-3 and TRBJ2-3, with a weak D call TRBD2 (5 bases). TRBV5-3 is annotated as an ORF whose role is uncertain. The CDR3 length is 19 residues. Trimming removed 3 bases from V and 4 bases from J, with 27 bases in between. The CDR3 sequence is CARSSPRPCRGFCPDTQYF. The CDR3 DNA reads as TGTGCCAGAAGCTCTCCGCGGCCTTGTCGGGGATTCTGTCCAGATACGCAGTATTTT.

The rearrangement uses TRBV18 and TRBJ2-7; 7 bases align to TRBD1. Germline assignment: CDR1 KGHSH and CDR2 LQKENI. The V and J ends lost 2 bases and 4 bases, in that order; junction bases with no gene match: 8. The CDR3 runs to 15 residues. CDR3 bases: TGTGCCAGCTCACCATCTCAAGGGGGCCTTTACGAGCAGTACTTC. Translated: CASSPSQGGLYEQYF.

The rearrangement links TRBV20-1 to TRBJ2-7, with a tentative D call TRBD2 (5 bases). The CDR3 covers 11 residues. Trimming shortened V by 5 bases and J by 6 bases, and 11 bases separated the two germline ends. Germline lookup yields CDR1 DFQATT and CDR2 SNEGSKA (reference sequence). The CDR3 loop reads CSASDWTEQYF. As DNA, the CDR3 is TGCAGTGCTTCGGACTGGACCGAGCAGTACTTC.

In this sample, this clone turned up once. The rearrangement joins TRBV9 to TRBJ2-7; TRBD1 aligns across 9 bases. The germline gives CDR1 SGDLS, CDR2 YYNGEE. The CDR3 is 13 amino acids. V was pared by 3 bases and J by 6 bases, with 4 bases of the junction left unmatched. The CDR3 DNA sequence: TGTGCCAGCAGCGCCGGGACAGGGACCGAGCAGTACTTC. Amino acids: CASSAGTGTEQYF.

This sequence joins TRBV5-6 and TRBJ1-5; D is perhaps TRBD1 (5 bases). From germline, CDR1 is SGHDT and CDR2 YYEEEE. Deletions cut 3 bases from V and 7 bases from J, with 14 bases between. This CDR3 is built from 14 residues. The CDR3 reads CASSWGPEGQPQHF. CDR3 bases: TGTGCCAGCAGCTGGGGACCGGAGGGGCAGCCCCAGCATTTT.

There are a few counts of this clone. The chain carries TRBV9 and TRBJ2-3, with TRBD1 as a possible D gene (6 bases). Germline assignment: CDR1 SGDLS and CDR2 YYNGEE. The CDR3 totals 18 residues. The V end was cut by 4 bases, the J end by 4 bases, with 25 bases between. The CDR3 nucleotides read TGTGCCAGCAGCATGCCCGGTCCCGGACAGATATCTGCAGATACGCAGTATTTT. Amino acid sequence: CASSMPGPGQISADTQYF. The full variable domain, with the rest looked up from reference TRBV9 and TRBJ2-3, is DSGVTQTPKHLITATGQRVTLRCSPRSGDLSVYWYQQSLDQGLQFLIQYYNGEERAKGNILERFSAQQFPDLHSELNLSSLELGDSALYFCASSMPGPGQISADTQYFGPGTRLTVL.

In nucleotides, the CDR3 is TGTGCCAGCATCCCCTCCGGGACTAGCGGCTACGAGCAGTACTTC. Its translation: CASIPSGTSGYEQYF. V is TRBV6-1 and J is TRBJ2-7, with TRBD2 identical over 11 bases. From germline, CDR1 is MNHNS and CDR2 SASEGT. The CDR3 sequence is 15 residues long. With 7 bases clipped from V and 3 bases from J, the junction kept 8 bases outside the gene matches.

V gene TRBV27 combines with J gene TRBJ2-1; a possible D gene is TRBD2 (6 bases). Trimming stripped 5 bases from V and 4 bases from J, with 12 bases between. The CDR3 loop spans 14 amino acids. Germline CDR1 is MNHEY and CDR2 is SMNVEV (reference sequence). This CDR3 is CASSAGQAYNEQFF. The CDR3 DNA reads TGTGCCAGCAGTGCGGGGCAGGCATACAATGAGCAGTTCTTC.

In its sample, this clone was seen a few times. The rearrangement links TRBV7-8 to TRBJ2-2, with 9 bases lining up with TRBD2. V shed 4 bases, J shed 6 bases, and the junction held 6 bases outside the gene matches. The CDR3 consists of 15 residues. Germline lookup yields CDR1 SGHVS and CDR2 FQNEAQ. The CDR3 region is CASSSGLASSGELFF. Written as DNA, the CDR3 is TGTGCCAGCAGCTCGGGACTAGCCTCCTCCGGGGAGCTGTTTTTT.

The V gene is TRBV15, the J gene TRBJ2-1; 12 bases are a match to TRBD2. This CDR3 is built from 17 residues. Germline lookup yields CDR1 LNHNV and CDR2 YYDKDF (reference sequence). Trimming removed 1 base from V and 10 bases from J; junction bases left unmatched: 11. The CDR3 nucleotides read TGTGCCACCAGCAGAGGTCTAGCGGGAGGGCCGTTAGGAGAGCAGTTCTTC. This encodes CATSRGLAGGPLGEQFF.

The rearrangement links TRBV7-8 to TRBJ2-1; the match to TRBD2 covers 13 bases. The V segment lost 5 bases and the J segment 5 bases; nucleotides outside the gene matches: 18. The germline gives CDR1 SGHVS, CDR2 FQNEAQ. CDR3 length equals 20 residues. The CDR3 here is CASSVRDSYRLAGGNNEQFF. CDR3 DNA: TGTGCCAGCAGCGTACGGGACAGCTACCGACTAGCGGGGGGTAACAATGAGCAGTTCTTC.

This chain joins TRBV5-6 and TRBJ2-3, with TRBD1 matching over 9 bases. J lost 2 bases, V lost 4 bases, and 5 bases had no gene match. The CDR3 covers 15 residues. CDR1 is SGHDT and CDR2 is YYEEEE in the germline V gene. The CDR3 region has the DNA TGTGCCAGCAGCCAGACAGGGGGGGACACAGATACGCAGTATTTT. Translating it yields CASSQTGGDTDTQYF.

V is TRBV28 and J is TRBJ2-7; D is ambiguous. Germline V lookup: CDR1 MDHEN, CDR2 SYDVKM. CDR3 length: 11 residues. Trimming shortened V by 2 bases and J by 5 bases, and 4 bases separated the two germline ends. The CDR3 DNA sequence: TGTGCCAGCAGTTTAGACCACGAGCAGTACTTC. This codes for CASSLDHEQYF.

This clone is a singleton in its sample. V usage is TRBV9 and J usage is TRBJ2-1; a possible D gene is TRBD2 (6 bases). CDR3 length equals 11 residues. Germline V gene sequence: CDR1 SGDLS, CDR2 YYNGEE. V lost 4 bases and J lost 9, with 8 bases in between. Here the CDR3 DNA reads TGTGCCAGCAGCCGGGGGACTGAGCAGTTCTTC. Translation: CASSRGTEQFF.

The chain couples TRBV19 to TRBJ1-2; unclear D gene. In germline, CDR1 is LNHDA, CDR2 SQIVND (reference sequence). This CDR3 region has 14 residues. V lost 2 bases to trimming and J lost 5 bases, with 12 bases between them. The CDR3 protein is CASSISLAAYGYTF. For the CDR3, the DNA is TGTGCCAGTAGTATATCCCTCGCCGCATATGGCTACACCTTC.

Note on this clone: In the same sample, other DNA sequences code for this CDR3. The chain carries TRBV19 and TRBJ2-1; TRBD2 agrees at 10 bases. Germline trimming cut 1 base from V and 4 bases from J; bases unmatched to any gene: 1. The CDR3 totals 15 residues. Germline CDR1 and CDR2: LNHDA and SQIVND (reference sequence). CDR3 region: CASSIGTSGYNEQFF. CDR3 nucleotides: TGTGCCAGTAGTATAGGGACTAGCGGTTACAATGAGCAGTTCTTC.

This clone has just a few counts. CDR3 region: CASSLGREQYF. CDR3 nucleotides: TGTGCCAGCAGCTTAGGGCGGGAGCAGTACTTC. This chain uses TRBV7-8 with TRBJ2-7; D call uncertain. The V end was cut by 1 base, the J end by 7 bases, with 5 bases between. Per the germline V gene, CDR1 is SGHVS and CDR2 is FQNEAQ. The CDR3 is 11 residues long.

The rearrangement uses TRBV19 and TRBJ2-2, with D unresolved. Deletions cut 4 bases from V and 1 base from J, with 10 bases between. Per the germline V gene, CDR1 is LNHDA and CDR2 is SQIVND (reference sequence). This CDR3 comprises 15 residues. CDR3 nucleotides: TGTGCCAGTAGTACCCCGTACAGGAACACCGGGGAGCTGTTTTTT. Translated, it gives CASSTPYRNTGELFF.

This clone was recorded a few times. V usage is TRBV5-4 and J usage is TRBJ2-1; D may be TRBD1 (6 bases). Trimming left V 4 bases short and J 4 bases short, with 15 bases between. This CDR3 is built from 15 residues. CDR1 is SGHNT and CDR2 is YYREEE in the germline V gene (reference sequence). The CDR3 protein is CASSPWTESYNEQFF. CDR3 nucleotide sequence: TGTGCCAGCAGCCCGTGGACAGAAAGTTACAATGAGCAGTTCTTC.

This rearrangement joins TRBV5-1 to TRBJ2-1, with D unclear. Trimming removed 0 bases from V and 10 bases from J, with 5 bases in between. This CDR3 region has 11 residues. The V gene's germline CDR1 is SGHRS and CDR2 YFSETQ. The CDR3 spells CASSLAAEQFF. CDR3 DNA sequence: TGCGCCAGCAGCTTGGCCGCGGAGCAGTTCTTC.

V gene TRBV5-6 combines with J gene TRBJ2-2; 7 nucleotides agree with TRBD2. Germline V gene data show CDR1 as SGHDT and CDR2 as YYEEEE. V lost 6 bases to trimming and J lost 4 bases; unmatched junction nucleotides: 12. The CDR3 totals 16 residues. The CDR3 bases are TGTGCCAGCACCCCCCTGGGAGGGCCCGTCACCGGGGAGCTGTTTTTT. Translating it yields CASTPLGGPVTGELFF.

Sample share makes this clone large. The CDR3 DNA is TGTGCCAGCAGCGACTCGACAGTTACCTACGAGCAGTACTTC. Amino acids: CASSDSTVTYEQYF. V is TRBV5-6 and J is TRBJ2-7; tentatively, D is TRBD1 (5 bases). The V and J ends lost 4 bases and 2 bases respectively, with 13 bases between them. Germline lookup yields CDR1 SGHDT and CDR2 YYEEEE. The CDR3 has 14 amino acids.

This sequence joins TRBV7-6 and TRBJ2-5, with D unclear. The CDR3 runs to 14 residues. Germline V gene sequence: CDR1 SGHVS, CDR2 FNYEAQ. Trimming took 2 bases from V and 2 from J, leaving 9 bases between them. Here the CDR3 DNA reads TGTGCCAGCAGCTTAATCACAGATCAAGAGACCCAGTACTTC. Translated, it gives CASSLITDQETQYF.